This TCR beta chain was obtained from a study of blood T cell repertoires in COVID-19 (dated by TCRdb to 2018 to 2020). For the wider study: Samples from collaborators originated in the United States, Italy and Spain and spanned both the acute and convalescent phases of COVID-19. The material from the prospective study consisted of cDNA or gDNA derived from T cells, B-cell-depleted T cells, or PBMCs. Deeply sampled blood TCRbeta repertoires from subjects exposed to, actively infected with, or recovered from COVID-19 were included in the dataset. The repertoires were made available in a free public database intended to serve as a resource for research on the immune response to SARS-CoV-2. The samples were drawn from the first 160 participants of the ongoing ImmuneRACE study and from more than 1,000 subjects provided by 6 global collaborators. A de-identified subject ID, COVID-19 status, age in years and sex were almost always included in the sample metadata. Where available, HLA class I and class II types were obtained from metadata supplied by the sample provider rather than from assay-based typing.

Each collaborating institution followed its own protocols to collect whole blood in K2EDTA tubes. For TCRbeta analysis, collaborator samples were shipped as frozen whole blood, as isolated PBMCs, or as DNA extracted from either sample type. Study-wide findings and limitations: The quantity of clinical and demographic metadata differed by source and by participant and was supplied without curation.

On this clone: This receptor's antigen is unknown. The record has no base qualities; no much larger clone is one base away.

The immunoSEQ Assay, a bias-controlled multiplex PCR, was used to amplify TCRbeta CDR3 regions from genomic DNA. In the paper's pipeline: Within the assay, amplification of reference gene primers was used to estimate how many nucleated cells each sample contained. To quantify the absolute abundance of each unique TCRbeta CDR3 rearrangement, sequence reads were collapsed and filtered. Productive Simpson clonality was computed per sample as the square root of Simpson's diversity index over productive rearrangements. Here the immuneACCESS table is served through TCRdb, limited to in-frame sequences with V and J called. Missing clones are a known gap in these copies; in checked studies unresolved V genes cover under half, and the rest lacks a known reason. The V and J calls and clone size are taken from that table; D and trimming were inferred from the DNA. The sample records about 57,000 clones, over 80% of which are singletons. About 22% of the sample is taken by the ten largest.

The germline V gene (reference sequence) specifies LGHDT as CDR1 and YNNKEL as CDR2. Relative to germline, V is missing 4 bases and J is missing 4 bases, with 8 bases of the junction outside any gene match. The CDR3 has 17 amino acids, counting the end cysteine and phenylalanine. Only the CDR3 part of the read is kept: 51 bases, read in frame from the first base. Sequenced material: peripheral blood. The chain links TRBV3-1 (or the pseudogene TRBV3-2) with TRBJ2-3, with 13 bases matching TRBD2. The sequence came from a woman aged 60-70 years with acute or convalescent COVID-19. The DNA reads as follows: TGTGCCAGCAGCCTACGGACTAGCGGGGGCCAAGCAGATACGCAGTATTTT. The resulting protein is CASSLRTSGGQADTQYF.